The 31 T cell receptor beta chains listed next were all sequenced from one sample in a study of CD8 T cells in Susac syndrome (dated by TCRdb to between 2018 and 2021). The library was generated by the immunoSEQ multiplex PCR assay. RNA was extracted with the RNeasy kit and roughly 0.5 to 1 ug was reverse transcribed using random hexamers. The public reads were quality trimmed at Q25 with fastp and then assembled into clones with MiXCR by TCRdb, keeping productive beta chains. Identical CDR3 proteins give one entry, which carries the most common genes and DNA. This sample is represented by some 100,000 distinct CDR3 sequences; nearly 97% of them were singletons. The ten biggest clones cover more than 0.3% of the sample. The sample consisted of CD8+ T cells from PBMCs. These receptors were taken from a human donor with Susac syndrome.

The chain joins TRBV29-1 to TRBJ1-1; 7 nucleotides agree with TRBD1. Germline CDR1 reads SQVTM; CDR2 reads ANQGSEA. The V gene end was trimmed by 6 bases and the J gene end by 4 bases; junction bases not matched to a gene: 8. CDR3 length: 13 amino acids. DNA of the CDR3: TGCAGCGTGGATTACAGGGGTACCACTGAAGCTTTCTTT. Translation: CSVDYRGTTEAFF.

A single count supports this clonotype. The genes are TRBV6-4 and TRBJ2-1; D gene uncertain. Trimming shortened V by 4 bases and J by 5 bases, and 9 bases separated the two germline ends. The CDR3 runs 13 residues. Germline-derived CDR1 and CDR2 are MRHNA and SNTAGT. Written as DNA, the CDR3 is TGTGCCAGCAGTGGGACGGAGAACAATGAGCAGTTCTTC. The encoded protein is CASSGTENNEQFF.

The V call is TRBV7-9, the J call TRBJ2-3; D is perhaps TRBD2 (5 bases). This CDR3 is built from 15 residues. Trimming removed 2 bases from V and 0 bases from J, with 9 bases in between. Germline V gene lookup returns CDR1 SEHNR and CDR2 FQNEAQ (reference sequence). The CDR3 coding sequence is TGTGCCAGCAGCTTATGGGAGTCTAGCACAGATACGCAGTATTTT. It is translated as CASSLWESSTDTQYF. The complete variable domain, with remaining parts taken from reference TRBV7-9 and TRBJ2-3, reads DTGVSQNPRHKITKRGQNVTFRCDPISEHNRLYWYRQTLGQGPEFLTYFQNEAQLEKSRLLSDRFSAERPKGSFSTLEIQRTEQGDSAMYLCASSLWESSTDTQYFGPGTRLTVL.

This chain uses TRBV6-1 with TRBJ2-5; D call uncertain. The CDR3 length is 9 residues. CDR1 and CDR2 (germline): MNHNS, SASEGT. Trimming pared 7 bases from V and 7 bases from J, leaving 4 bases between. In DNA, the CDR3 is TGTGCCAGCATGGTGACCCAGTACTTC. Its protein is CASMVTQYF.

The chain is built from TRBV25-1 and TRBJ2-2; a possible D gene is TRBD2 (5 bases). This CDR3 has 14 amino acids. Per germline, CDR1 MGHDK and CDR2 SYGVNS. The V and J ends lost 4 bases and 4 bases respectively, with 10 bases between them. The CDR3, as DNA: TGTGCCAGCAGTGCCGGGGATGGCACCGGGGAGCTGTTTTTT. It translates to CASSAGDGTGELFF.

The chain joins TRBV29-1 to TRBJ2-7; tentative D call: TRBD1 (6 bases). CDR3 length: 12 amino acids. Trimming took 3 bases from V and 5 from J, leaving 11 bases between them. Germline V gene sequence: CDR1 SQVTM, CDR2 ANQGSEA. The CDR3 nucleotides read TGCAGCGTTGAGCTTGGGGGCCACGAGCAGTACTTC. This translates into CSVELGGHEQYF.

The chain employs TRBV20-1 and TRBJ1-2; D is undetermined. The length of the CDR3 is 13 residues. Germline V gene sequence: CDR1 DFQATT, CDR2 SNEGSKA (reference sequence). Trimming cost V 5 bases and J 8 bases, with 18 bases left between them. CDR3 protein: CSAPRRVGQGYTF. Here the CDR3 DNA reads TGCAGTGCTCCTAGGCGTGTGGGTCAGGGCTACACCTTC.

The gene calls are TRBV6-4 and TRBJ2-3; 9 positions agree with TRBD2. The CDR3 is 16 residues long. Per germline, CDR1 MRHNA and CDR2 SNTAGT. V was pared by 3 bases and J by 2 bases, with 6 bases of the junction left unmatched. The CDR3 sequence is CASSETSGDSTDTQYF. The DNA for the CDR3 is TGTGCCAGCAGTGAGACTAGCGGAGATTCCACAGATACGCAGTATTTT.

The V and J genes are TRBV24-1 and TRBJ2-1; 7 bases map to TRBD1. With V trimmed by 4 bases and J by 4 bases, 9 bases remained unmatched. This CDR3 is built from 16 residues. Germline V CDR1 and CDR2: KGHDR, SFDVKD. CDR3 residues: CATSDPAGTDYNEQFF. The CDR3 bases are TGTGCCACCAGTGACCCCGCCGGGACAGATTACAATGAGCAGTTCTTC.

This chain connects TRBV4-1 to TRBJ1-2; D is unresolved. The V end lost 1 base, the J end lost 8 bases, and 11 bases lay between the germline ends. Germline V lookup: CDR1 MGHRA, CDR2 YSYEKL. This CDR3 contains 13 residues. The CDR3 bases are TGCGCCAGCAGCCAAGTACTGGGAAGGGGCTACACCTTC. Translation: CASSQVLGRGYTF.

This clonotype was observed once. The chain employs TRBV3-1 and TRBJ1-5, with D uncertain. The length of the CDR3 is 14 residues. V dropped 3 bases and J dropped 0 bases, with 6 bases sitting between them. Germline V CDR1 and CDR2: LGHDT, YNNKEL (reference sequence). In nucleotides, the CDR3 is TGTGCCAGCAGCCAGGGGAGTAGCAATCAGCCCCAGCATTTT. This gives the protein CASSQGSSNQPQHF.

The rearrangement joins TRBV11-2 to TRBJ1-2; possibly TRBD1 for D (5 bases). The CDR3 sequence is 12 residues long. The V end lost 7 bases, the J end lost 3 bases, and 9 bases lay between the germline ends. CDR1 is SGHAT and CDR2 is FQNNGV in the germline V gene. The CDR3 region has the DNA TGTGCCAGCACCCAAGGGGACTATGGCTACACCTTC. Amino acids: CASTQGDYGYTF.

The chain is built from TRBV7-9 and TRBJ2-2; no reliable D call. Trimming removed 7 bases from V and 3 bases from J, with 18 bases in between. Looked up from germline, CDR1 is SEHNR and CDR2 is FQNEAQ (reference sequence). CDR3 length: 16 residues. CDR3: CASNHNRAADTGELFF. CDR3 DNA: TGTGCCAGCAACCACAACCGGGCCGCCGACACCGGGGAGCTGTTTTTT. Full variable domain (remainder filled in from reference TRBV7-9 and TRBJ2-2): DTGVSQNPRHKITKRGQNVTFRCDPISEHNRLYWYRQTLGQGPEFLTYFQNEAQLEKSRLLSDRFSAERPKGSFSTLEIQRTEQGDSAMYLCASNHNRAADTGELFFGEGSRLTVL.

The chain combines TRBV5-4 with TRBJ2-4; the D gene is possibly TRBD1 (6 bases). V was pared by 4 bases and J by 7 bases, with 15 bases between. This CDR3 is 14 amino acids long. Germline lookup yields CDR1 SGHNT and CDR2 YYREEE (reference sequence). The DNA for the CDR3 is TGTGCCAGCAGCGACCCGGACAGCACGAACATTCAGTACTTC. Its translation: CASSDPDSTNIQYF.

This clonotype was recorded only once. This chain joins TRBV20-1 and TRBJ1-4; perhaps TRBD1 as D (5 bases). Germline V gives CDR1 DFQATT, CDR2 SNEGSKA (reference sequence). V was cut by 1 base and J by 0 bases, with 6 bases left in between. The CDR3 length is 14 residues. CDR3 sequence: CSARGGATNEKLFF. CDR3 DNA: TGCAGTGCTAGAGGGGGGGCAACTAATGAAAAACTGTTTTTT.

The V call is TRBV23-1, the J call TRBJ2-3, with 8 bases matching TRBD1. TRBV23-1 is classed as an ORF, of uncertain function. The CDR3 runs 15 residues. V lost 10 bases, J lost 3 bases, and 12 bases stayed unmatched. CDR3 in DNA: TGCGCCACCCTGGGGGCGGACAGGGCTACAGATACGCAGTATTTT. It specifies CATLGADRATDTQYF.

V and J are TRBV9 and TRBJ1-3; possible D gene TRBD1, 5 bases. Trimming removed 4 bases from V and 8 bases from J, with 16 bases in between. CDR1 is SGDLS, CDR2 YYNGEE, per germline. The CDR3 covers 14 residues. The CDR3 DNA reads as TGTGCCAGCAGCCCCGGGGGGGGTTCGGACACCATATATTTT. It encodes CASSPGGGSDTIYF.

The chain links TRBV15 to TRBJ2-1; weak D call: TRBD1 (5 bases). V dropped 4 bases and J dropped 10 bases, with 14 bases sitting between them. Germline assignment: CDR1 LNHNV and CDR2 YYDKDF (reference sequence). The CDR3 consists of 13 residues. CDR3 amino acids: CATSTAGPMEQFF. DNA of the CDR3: TGTGCCACCAGCACGGCAGGGCCGATGGAGCAGTTCTTC. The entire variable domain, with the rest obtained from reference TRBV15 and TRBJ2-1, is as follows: DAMVIQNPRYQVTQFGKPVTLSCSQTLNHNVMYWYQQKSSQAPKLLFHYYDKDFNNEADTPDNFQSRRPNTSFCFLDIRSPGLGDTAMYLCATSTAGPMEQFFGPGTRLTVL.

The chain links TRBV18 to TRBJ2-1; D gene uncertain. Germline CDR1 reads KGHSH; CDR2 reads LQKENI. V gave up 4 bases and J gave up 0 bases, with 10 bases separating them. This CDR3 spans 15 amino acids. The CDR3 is CASSRVNNSYNEQFF. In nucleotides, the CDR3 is TGTGCCAGCTCACGCGTTAACAACTCCTACAATGAGCAGTTCTTC.

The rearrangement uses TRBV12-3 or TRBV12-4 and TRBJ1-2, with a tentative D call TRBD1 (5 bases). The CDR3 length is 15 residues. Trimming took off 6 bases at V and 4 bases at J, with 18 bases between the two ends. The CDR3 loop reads CASSSAAGLSYGYTF. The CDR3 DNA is TGTGCCAGCAGCTCAGCCGCAGGGCTTTCCTATGGCTACACCTTC.

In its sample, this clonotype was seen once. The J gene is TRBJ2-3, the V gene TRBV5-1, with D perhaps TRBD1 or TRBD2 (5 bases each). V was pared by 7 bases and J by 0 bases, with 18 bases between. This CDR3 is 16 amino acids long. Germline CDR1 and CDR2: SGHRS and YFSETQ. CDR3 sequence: CASRTSGTGSTDTQYF. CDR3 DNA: TGCGCCAGCCGCACCTCCGGGACGGGAAGCACAGATACGCAGTATTTT.

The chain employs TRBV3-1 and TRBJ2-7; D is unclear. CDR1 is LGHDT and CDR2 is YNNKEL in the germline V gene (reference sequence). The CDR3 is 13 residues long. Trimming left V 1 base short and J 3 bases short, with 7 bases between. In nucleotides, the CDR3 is TGTGCCAGCAGCCAAGGGGCAGTCTACGAGCAGTACTTC. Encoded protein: CASSQGAVYEQYF.

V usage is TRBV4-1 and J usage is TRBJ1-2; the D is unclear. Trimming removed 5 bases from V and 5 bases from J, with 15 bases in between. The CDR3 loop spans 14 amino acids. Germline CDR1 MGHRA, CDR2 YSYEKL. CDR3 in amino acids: CASSTNVASYGYTF. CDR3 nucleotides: TGCGCCAGCAGCACCAATGTGGCTTCTTATGGCTACACCTTC.

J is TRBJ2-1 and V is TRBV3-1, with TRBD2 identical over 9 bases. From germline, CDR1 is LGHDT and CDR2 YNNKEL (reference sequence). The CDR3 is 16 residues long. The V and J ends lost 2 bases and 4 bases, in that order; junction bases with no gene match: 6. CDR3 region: CASSQPGLASYNEQFF. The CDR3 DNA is TGTGCCAGCAGCCAACCGGGACTAGCTTCTTACAATGAGCAGTTCTTC.

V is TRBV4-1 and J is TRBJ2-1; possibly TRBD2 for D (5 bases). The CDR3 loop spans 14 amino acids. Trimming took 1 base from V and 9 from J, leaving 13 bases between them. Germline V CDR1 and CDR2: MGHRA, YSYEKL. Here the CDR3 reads CASSQVSGKGEQFF. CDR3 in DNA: TGCGCCAGCAGCCAAGTGTCCGGGAAGGGTGAGCAGTTCTTC.

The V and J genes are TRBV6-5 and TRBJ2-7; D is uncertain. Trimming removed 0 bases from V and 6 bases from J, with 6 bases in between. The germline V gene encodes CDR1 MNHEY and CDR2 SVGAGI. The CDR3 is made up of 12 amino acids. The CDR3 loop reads CASSYSGSEQYF. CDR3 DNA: TGTGCCAGCAGTTACTCAGGGTCCGAGCAGTACTTC.

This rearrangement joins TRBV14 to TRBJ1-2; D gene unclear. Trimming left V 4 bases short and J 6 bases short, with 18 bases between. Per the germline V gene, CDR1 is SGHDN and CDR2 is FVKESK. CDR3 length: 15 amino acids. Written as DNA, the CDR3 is TGTGCCAGCAGCCCCTTAGGACCTGCCGGACATGGCTACACCTTC. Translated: CASSPLGPAGHGYTF.

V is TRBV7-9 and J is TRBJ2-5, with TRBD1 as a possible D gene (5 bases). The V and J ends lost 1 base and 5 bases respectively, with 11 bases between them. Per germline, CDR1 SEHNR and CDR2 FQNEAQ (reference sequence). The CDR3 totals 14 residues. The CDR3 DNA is TGTGCCAGCAGCTTAGTAGGGGCTGGGGAGACCCAGTACTTC. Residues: CASSLVGAGETQYF. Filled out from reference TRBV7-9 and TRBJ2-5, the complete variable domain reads DTGVSQNPRHKITKRGQNVTFRCDPISEHNRLYWYRQTLGQGPEFLTYFQNEAQLEKSRLLSDRFSAERPKGSFSTLEIQRTEQGDSAMYLCASSLVGAGETQYFGPGTRLLVL.

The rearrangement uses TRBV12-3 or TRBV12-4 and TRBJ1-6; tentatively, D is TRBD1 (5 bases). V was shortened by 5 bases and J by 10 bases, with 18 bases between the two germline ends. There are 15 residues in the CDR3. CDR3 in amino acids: CASSDLDTRTSPLHF. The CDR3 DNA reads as TGTGCCAGCAGTGACTTGGACACCCGAACGTCACCCCTCCACTTT.

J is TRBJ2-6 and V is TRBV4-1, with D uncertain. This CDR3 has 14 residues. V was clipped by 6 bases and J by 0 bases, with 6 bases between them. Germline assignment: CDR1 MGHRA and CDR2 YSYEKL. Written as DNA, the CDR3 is TGCGCCAGCAGGTCCGACTCTGGGGCCAACGTCCTGACTTTC. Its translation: CASRSDSGANVLTF.

Written as DNA, the CDR3 is TGTGCCACCAGTCTACACCGGGACAGCTCCTACGAGCAGTACTTC. Its translation is CATSLHRDSSYEQYF. The chain recombines TRBV15 with TRBJ2-7, with 7 bases identical to TRBD1. The CDR3 spans 15 residues. From germline, CDR1 is LNHNV and CDR2 YYDKDF (reference sequence). V shed 6 bases and J 0 bases; nucleotides not matched to a gene: 8.